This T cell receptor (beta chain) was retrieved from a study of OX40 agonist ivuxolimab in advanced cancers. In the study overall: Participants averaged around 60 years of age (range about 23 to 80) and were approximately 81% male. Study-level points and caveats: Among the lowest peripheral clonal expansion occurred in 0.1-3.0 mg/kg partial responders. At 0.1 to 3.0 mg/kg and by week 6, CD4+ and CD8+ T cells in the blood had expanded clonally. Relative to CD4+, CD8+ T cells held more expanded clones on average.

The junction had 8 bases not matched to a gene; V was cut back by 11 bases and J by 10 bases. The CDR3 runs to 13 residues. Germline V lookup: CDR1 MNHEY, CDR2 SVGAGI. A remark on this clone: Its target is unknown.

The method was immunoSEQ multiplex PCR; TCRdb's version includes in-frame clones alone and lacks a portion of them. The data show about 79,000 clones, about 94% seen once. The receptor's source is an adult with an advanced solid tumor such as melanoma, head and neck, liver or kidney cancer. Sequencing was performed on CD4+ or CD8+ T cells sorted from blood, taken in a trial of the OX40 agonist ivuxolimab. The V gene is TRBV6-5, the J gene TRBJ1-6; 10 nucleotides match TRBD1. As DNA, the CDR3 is TGTGCCTGCGGAGGGACAGGGGCCTCACCCCTCCACTTT. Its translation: CACGGTGASPLHF.